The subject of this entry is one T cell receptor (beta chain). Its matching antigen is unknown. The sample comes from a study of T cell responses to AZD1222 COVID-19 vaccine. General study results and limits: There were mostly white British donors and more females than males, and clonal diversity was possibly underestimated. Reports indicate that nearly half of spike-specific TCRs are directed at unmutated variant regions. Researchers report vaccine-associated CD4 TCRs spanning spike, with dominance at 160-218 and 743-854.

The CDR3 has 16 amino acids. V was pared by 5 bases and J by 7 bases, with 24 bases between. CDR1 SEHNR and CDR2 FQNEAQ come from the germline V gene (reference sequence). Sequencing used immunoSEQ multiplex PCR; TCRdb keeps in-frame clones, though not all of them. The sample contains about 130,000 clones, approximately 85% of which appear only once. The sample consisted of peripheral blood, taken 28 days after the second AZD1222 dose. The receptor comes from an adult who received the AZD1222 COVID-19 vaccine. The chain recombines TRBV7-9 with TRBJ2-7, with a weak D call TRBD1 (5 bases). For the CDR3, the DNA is TGTGCCAGCAGCCTAGGTTCAGGGTGGAATTTGAGTGAGCAGTACTTC. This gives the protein CASSLGSGWNLSEQYF.